This entry lists 25 T cell receptor beta chains sequenced from one sample in a study of T cell responses to AZD1222 COVID-19 vaccine. The assay was immunoSEQ multiplex PCR, and TCRdb's table has in-frame clones only and misses some. The data hold about 130,000 clones, with around nine tenths observed a single time. The sample consisted of peripheral blood, taken on day 0 of AZD1222 vaccination. These receptors were collected from an adult in good health.

This chain uses TRBV7-4 with TRBJ2-1; 10 positions agree with TRBD2. Germline V gene data show CDR1 as SGHVT and CDR2 as SQSDAQ. The CDR3 runs to 16 residues. J was trimmed by 5 bases and V by 3 bases; bases with no gene match: 7. In DNA, the CDR3 is TGTGCCAGCAGCTTGCCGCAGCTAGCGGGAGACAATGAGCAGTTCTTC. Translation gives CASSLPQLAGDNEQFF.

The chain links TRBV14 to TRBJ1-1; D not resolved. Per germline, CDR1 SGHDN and CDR2 FVKESK. The CDR3 runs 13 residues. The V end was cut by 0 bases, the J end by 9 bases, with 11 bases between. CDR3 coding DNA: TGTGCCAGCAGCCAAGATCTCAGGTTGAAAGCTTTCTTT. The encoded protein is CASSQDLRLKAFF.

V is TRBV6-5 and J is TRBJ2-7; TRBD2 matches at 8 bases. Germline lookup yields CDR1 MNHEY and CDR2 SVGAGI. V was pared by 8 bases and J by 4 bases, with 13 bases of the junction left unmatched. CDR3 length: 15 residues. CDR3 region: CASGSGGGPIYEQYF. The CDR3, as DNA: TGTGCCAGCGGTTCCGGGGGGGGACCGATTTACGAGCAGTACTTC.

V usage is TRBV9 and J usage is TRBJ2-1, with TRBD2 matching 8 bases. This CDR3 comprises 15 residues. The ends lost 4 bases at V and 7 bases at J; junction bases unmatched: 10. CDR1 is SGDLS and CDR2 is YYNGEE in the germline V gene. CDR3 protein: CASSSKREIGNEQFF. CDR3 DNA sequence: TGTGCCAGCAGCTCCAAGCGGGAGATAGGGAATGAGCAGTTCTTC.

The V and J genes are TRBV30 and TRBJ2-7; 10 nucleotides agree with TRBD2. In germline, CDR1 is GTSNPN, CDR2 SVGIG (reference sequence). Trimming at V came to 0 bases and at J to 3 bases, leaving 5 bases not matched to a gene. This CDR3 spans 15 amino acids. This chain's CDR3 is CAWSVLRTSGYEQYF. Here the CDR3 DNA reads TGTGCCTGGAGTGTTCTCCGGACTAGCGGCTACGAGCAGTACTTC.

The chain has TRBV7-2 and TRBJ2-2; D gene unclear. The V end lost 3 bases, the J end lost 0 bases, and 8 bases lay between the germline ends. Germline values: CDR1 SGHTA, CDR2 FQGNSA. The CDR3 runs to 15 residues. The CDR3 DNA reads as TGTGCCAGCAGCTTGCAGGAGACGAACACCGGGGAGCTGTTTTTT. It is translated as CASSLQETNTGELFF.

CDR3 nucleotide sequence: TGTGCCAGTAGTCACAGGGACAGGGCCAACACTGAAGCTTTCTTT. Protein sequence: CASSHRDRANTEAFF. The chain employs TRBV19 and TRBJ1-1; 9 bases fit TRBD1. This CDR3 comprises 15 residues. Germline V gene sequence: CDR1 LNHDA, CDR2 SQIVND (reference sequence). J lost 2 bases, V lost 5 bases, and 6 bases had no gene match.

J is TRBJ2-7 and V is TRBV28, with 11 bases fitting TRBD2. The CDR3 loop spans 16 amino acids. J was trimmed by 2 bases and V by 7 bases; bases with no gene match: 10. Germline V gene data show CDR1 as MDHEN and CDR2 as SYDVKM. This CDR3 is CASTPTGTSGAYEQYF. DNA of the CDR3: TGTGCCAGCACCCCCACCGGGACTAGCGGAGCCTACGAGCAGTACTTC.

The rearrangement joins TRBV30 to TRBJ1-2; possibly TRBD1 for D (5 bases). CDR1 and CDR2 from the germline V gene are GTSNPN and SVGIG (reference sequence). V shed 4 bases and J shed 0 bases, with 12 bases lying between them. This CDR3 is 14 amino acids long. The CDR3 nucleotides read TGTGCCTGGACGCCGGGGGGGGCTAACTATGGCTACACCTTC. Translating it yields CAWTPGGANYGYTF.

V and J are TRBV28 and TRBJ1-4; the D is unclear. Germline V CDR1 and CDR2: MDHEN, SYDVKM. The CDR3 contains 17 residues. Trimming stripped 4 bases from V and 0 bases from J, with 15 bases between. The chain's CDR3 is CASSWWRLGATNEKLFF. The CDR3 DNA is TGTGCCAGCAGTTGGTGGCGCTTGGGTGCAACTAATGAAAAACTGTTTTTT.

This sequence joins TRBV5-1 and TRBJ2-1, with D possibly matching TRBD2 (5 bases). The CDR3 spans 17 residues. The V gene lost 4 bases and the J gene lost 0 bases, with 17 bases spanning the gap. CDR1 is SGHRS and CDR2 is YFSETQ in the germline V gene. DNA of the CDR3: TGCGCCAGCAGCCCAGGACTTTCTTCCACCTCCTACAATGAGCAGTTCTTC. Translated, it gives CASSPGLSSTSYNEQFF.

The rearrangement uses TRBV5-6 and TRBJ2-5; the D gene is possibly TRBD1 (6 bases). The CDR3 sequence is 14 residues long. Germline V gene lookup returns CDR1 SGHDT and CDR2 YYEEEE. Trimming pared 4 bases from V and 3 bases from J, leaving 13 bases between. CDR3 region: CASSQDSTEETQYF. As DNA, the CDR3 is TGTGCCAGCAGCCAGGACAGTACCGAAGAGACCCAGTACTTC.

This sequence joins TRBV28 and TRBJ1-1; tentative D call: TRBD1 (5 bases). Deletions cut 10 bases from V and 4 bases from J, with 13 bases between. The germline V gene encodes CDR1 MDHEN and CDR2 SYDVKM. The CDR3 runs 12 residues. In nucleotides, the CDR3 is TGTGCCACGATAGGGGTCGGCACTGAAGCTTTCTTT. Translation gives CATIGVGTEAFF.

V is TRBV10-3 and J is TRBJ2-1; D ambiguous. This CDR3 is built from 17 residues. V dropped 0 bases and J dropped 0 bases, with 12 bases sitting between them. CDR1 is ENHRY, CDR2 SYGVKD, per germline. The CDR3 sequence is CAISESLGGSSYNEQFF. CDR3 DNA: TGTGCCATCAGTGAGTCTTTAGGTGGTAGCTCCTACAATGAGCAGTTCTTC.

The gene calls are TRBV19 and TRBJ2-7, with D perhaps matching TRBD2 (9 bases). The V gene's germline CDR1 is LNHDA and CDR2 SQIVND (reference sequence). This CDR3 has 21 amino acids. Trimming cost V 6 bases and J 5 bases, with 38 bases left between them. The CDR3 sequence is CASRPGGAEAGGFPGEHEQYF. CDR3 DNA: TGTGCCAGTAGACCAGGGGGCGCAGAAGCGGGAGGCTTCCCCGGCGAACACGAGCAGTACTTC.

The chain links TRBV5-1 to TRBJ2-3, with TRBD2 matching 7 bases. Per germline, CDR1 SGHRS and CDR2 YFSETQ. V shed 0 bases and J 0 bases; nucleotides not matched to a gene: 7. CDR3 length: 17 amino acids. The CDR3 DNA is TGCGCCAGCAGCTTGGACACCGCGGGGGACAGCACAGATACGCAGTATTTT. Its translation is CASSLDTAGDSTDTQYF.

The sample holds a few counts of this clone. The gene calls are TRBV7-2 and TRBJ2-2, with D perhaps matching TRBD2 (6 bases). Looked up from germline, CDR1 is SGHTA and CDR2 is FQGNSA. CDR3 length: 18 amino acids. The V end lost 5 bases, the J end lost 0 bases, and 19 bases lay between the germline ends. The CDR3 here is CASSGTGGGTANTGELFF. In DNA, the CDR3 is TGTGCCAGCAGCGGCACTGGTGGGGGGACCGCGAACACCGGGGAGCTGTTTTTT.

About this clone: The sample has other DNA sequences that encode this CDR3 too. V usage is TRBV3-1 (or the pseudogene TRBV3-2) and J usage is TRBJ1-3, with D unresolved. V lost 4 bases and J 0 bases, leaving 10 bases between the germline ends. The CDR3 contains 15 residues. From germline, CDR1 is LGHDT and CDR2 YNNKEL (reference sequence). In DNA, the CDR3 is TGTGCCAGCAGCCCACGACGGGGCTCTGGAAACACCATATATTTT. Its translation is CASSPRRGSGNTIYF.

In the case of this clone: One junction end does not reproduce the germline sequence, and a read error may be involved. J is TRBJ1-2 and V is TRBV3-1 (or the pseudogene TRBV3-2); D is undetermined. This CDR3 comprises 13 residues. Germline lookup yields CDR1 LGHDT and CDR2 YNNKEL (reference sequence). CDR3 nucleotides: TGTGCCAGCAGCCAAGATTATTTCTATGGCTACATCTTC. It specifies CASSQDYFYGYIF.

The chain recombines TRBV7-8 with TRBJ1-1; no clear D. Between the trimmed V and J ends, which lost 2 bases and 2 bases, there was a span of 9 bases. CDR1 is SGHVS, CDR2 FQNEAQ, per germline. The CDR3 loop spans 14 amino acids. CDR3 DNA: TGTGCCAGCAGCTTATTGGTCATAAACACTGAAGCTTTCTTT. Its translation: CASSLLVINTEAFF.

This chain joins TRBV6-5 and TRBJ2-7, with D unclear. Germline lookup yields CDR1 MNHEY and CDR2 SVGAGI. The CDR3 has 13 residues. V gave up 8 bases and J gave up 5 bases, with 16 bases separating them. The CDR3 nucleotides read TGTGCCAGCCGCAGGACCTCTTTGAACGAGCAGTACTTC. The encoded protein is CASRRTSLNEQYF.

The V and J genes are TRBV29-1 and TRBJ1-2, with 7 bases aligning to TRBD1. In germline, CDR1 is SQVTM, CDR2 ANQGSEA. The length of the CDR3 is 13 residues. The V gene end was trimmed by 6 bases and the J gene end by 5 bases; junction bases not matched to a gene: 9. The DNA for the CDR3 is TGCAGCGTCCCCCCGGGCAGGGGGTATGGCTACACCTTC. Its protein product is CSVPPGRGYGYTF.

The chain employs TRBV30 and TRBJ1-2; D is uncertain. The CDR3 is 12 amino acids. The V gene's germline CDR1 is GTSNPN and CDR2 SVGIG (reference sequence). V was trimmed by 2 bases and J by 1 base, leaving 5 bases between them. In DNA form, the CDR3 reads TGTGCCTGGAGTAGAGATAACTATGGCTACACCTTC. Its translation is CAWSRDNYGYTF.

This clone appeared once. The chain joins TRBV25-1 to TRBJ1-4; D is undetermined. Looked up from germline, CDR1 is MGHDK and CDR2 is SYGVNS. This CDR3 spans 16 amino acids. V was clipped by 4 bases and J by 0 bases, with 12 bases between them. CDR3 residues: CASSGLAGSTNEKLFF. CDR3 bases: TGTGCCAGCAGTGGTCTAGCGGGGTCAACTAATGAAAAACTGTTTTTT. The complete variable domain, with remaining parts taken from reference TRBV25-1 and TRBJ1-4, reads EADIYQTPRYLVIGTGKKITLECSQTMGHDKMYWYQQDPGMELHLIHYSYGVNSTEKGDLSSESTVSRIRTEHFPLTLESARPSHTSQYLCASSGLAGSTNEKLFFGSGTQLSVL.

CDR3 sequence: CASSNTGIGTGELFF. In DNA, the CDR3 is TGTGCCAGCAGTAACACAGGGATCGGGACCGGGGAGCTGTTTTTT. This rearrangement joins TRBV9 to TRBJ2-2; a weak D match, TRBD1 (6 bases). CDR1 is SGDLS, CDR2 YYNGEE, per germline. Trimming left V 5 bases short and J 5 bases short, with 16 bases between. The CDR3 has 15 residues.